This entry lists 27 T cell receptor beta chains sequenced from one sample in a study of blood T cell repertoires in COVID-19. The assay was immunoSEQ multiplex PCR, and TCRdb's table has in-frame clones only and misses some. The sample includes tens of thousands of clones, approximately 86% seen only once; the top ten take approximately 8%. The sequenced sample consisted of peripheral blood. Receptors originate from a man older than 75 with active or convalescent COVID-19.

V usage is TRBV9 and J usage is TRBJ2-5, with 10 bases identical to TRBD2. The J segment lost 4 bases and the V segment lost 0 bases, leaving 3 bases of the junction unmatched. The germline CDR1 and CDR2 sequences are SGDLS and YYNGEE. The CDR3 spans 15 residues. CDR3 DNA sequence: TGTGCCAGCAGCGTAGTGGCTAGCGGGAGAGAGACCCAGTACTTC. It translates to CASSVVASGRETQYF.

The gene calls are TRBV27 and TRBJ1-2, with a weak D call TRBD1 (6 bases). The length of the CDR3 is 15 residues. The V gene lost 2 bases and the J gene lost 7 bases, with 17 bases spanning the gap. Germline values: CDR1 MNHEY, CDR2 SMNVEV (reference sequence). The CDR3 loop is CASSLTRAGVGGYTF. The CDR3 DNA sequence: TGTGCCAGCAGTTTAACTCGGGCAGGGGTCGGTGGCTACACCTTC.

The V and J genes are TRBV24-1 and TRBJ2-1; D may be TRBD2 (5 bases). This CDR3 comprises 13 residues. Germline CDR1 and CDR2: KGHDR and SFDVKD. V was cut by 4 bases and J by 5 bases, with 8 bases left in between. The CDR3 here is CATSDPGDNEQFF. CDR3 in DNA: TGTGCCACCAGTGACCCCGGGGACAATGAGCAGTTCTTC.

The genes are TRBV28 and TRBJ2-1; a possible D gene is TRBD1 (7 bases). The germline V and J ends were trimmed by 5 bases and 1 base, with 24 bases remaining between them. Looked up from germline, CDR1 is MDHEN and CDR2 is SYDVKM. This CDR3 region has 19 residues. The CDR3 DNA is TGTGCCAGCAGTGGATTCGCGGGACAGTTGGGAACATCCTACAATGAGCAGTTCTTC. Amino acid sequence: CASSGFAGQLGTSYNEQFF.

The rearrangement uses TRBV19 and TRBJ1-5, with D hard to call. The CDR3 loop spans 15 amino acids. Germline V CDR1 and CDR2: LNHDA, SQIVND (reference sequence). V was cut by 2 bases and J by 4 bases, with 12 bases left in between. The CDR3 region has the DNA TGTGCCAGTAGTATACCCGGGGAGCGTAATCAGCCCCAGCATTTT. Amino acid sequence: CASSIPGERNQPQHF.

For this clone: Other DNA variants within this sample encode the same CDR3. This chain connects TRBV12-3 or TRBV12-4 to TRBJ1-2; no clear D. This CDR3 region has 11 residues. With 3 bases removed from V and 4 bases from J, the gap between germline ends came to 3 bases. This CDR3 is CASSFGYGYTF. The CDR3 DNA reads as TGTGCCAGCAGTTTCGGCTATGGCTACACCTTC.

The CDR3, as DNA: TGTGCCAGCAGTGTATTTGATACGCAGTATTTT. Translation gives CASSVFDTQYF. The V call is TRBV2, the J call TRBJ2-3; D is unresolved. The CDR3 sequence is 11 residues long. Germline V gene lookup returns CDR1 SNHLY and CDR2 FYNNEI. The germline V and J ends were trimmed by 4 bases and 6 bases, with 5 bases remaining between them.

This clone appeared once. This sequence joins TRBV5-8 and TRBJ2-7; 10 bases are shared with TRBD2. CDR3 length: 14 residues. Germline V gene data show CDR1 as SGHTS and CDR2 as YDEGEE. V lost 0 bases to trimming and J lost 9 bases; unmatched junction nucleotides: 6. CDR3: CASSLAASGSGQYV. The CDR3 bases are TGTGCCAGCAGCTTGGCCGCTAGCGGGAGTGGGCAGTACGTC.

The chain recombines TRBV5-1 with TRBJ2-2; 9 nucleotides agree with TRBD2. Trimming took 5 bases from V and 5 from J; bases not matched to a gene: 4. CDR3 size: 14 residues. Germline values: CDR1 SGHRS, CDR2 YFSETQ. CDR3 sequence (DNA): TGCGCCAGCAGTCGACTAGCGGAGACCGGGGAGCTGTTTTTT. This translates into CASSRLAETGELFF.

This clone was found once. The V and J genes are TRBV5-1 and TRBJ2-3, with 8 bases that match TRBD2. In germline, CDR1 is SGHRS, CDR2 YFSETQ. The CDR3 has 16 amino acids. Trimming at V came to 5 bases and at J to 4 bases, leaving 12 bases not matched to a gene. This chain's CDR3 is CASSSVAGFVADTQYF. The DNA of the CDR3 is TGCGCCAGCAGTTCAGTAGCGGGGTTTGTAGCAGATACGCAGTATTTT.

V and J are TRBV9 and TRBJ1-6; 7 nucleotides align to TRBD1. V dropped 3 bases and J dropped 5; count of bases not matched to a gene: 5. Germline CDR1 SGDLS, CDR2 YYNGEE. The CDR3 sequence is 15 residues long. The CDR3 DNA sequence: TGTGCCAGCAGCGAAGGCGACAGGGATAATTCACCCCTCCACTTT. This encodes CASSEGDRDNSPLHF. Filled out from reference TRBV9 and TRBJ1-6, the complete variable domain reads DSGVTQTPKHLITATGQRVTLRCSPRSGDLSVYWYQQSLDQGLQFLIQYYNGEERAKGNILERFSAQQFPDLHSELNLSSLELGDSALYFCASSEGDRDNSPLHFGNGTRLTVT.

This CDR3 reads CASSQDEQGGNTEAFF. The CDR3 bases are TGTGCCAGCAGCCAAGACGAACAGGGGGGAAACACTGAAGCTTTCTTT. The rearrangement joins TRBV4-2 to TRBJ1-1; 8 nucleotides agree with TRBD1. The CDR3 extends over 16 amino acids. V was pared by 0 bases and J by 2 bases, with 5 bases of the junction left unmatched. Looked up from germline, CDR1 is LGHNA and CDR2 is YNFKEQ.

The rearrangement uses TRBV2 and TRBJ2-1, with TRBD1 identical over 9 bases. The length of the CDR3 is 16 residues. V lost 5 bases to trimming and J lost 2 bases; unmatched junction nucleotides: 7. Germline loops: CDR1 SNHLY, CDR2 FYNNEI. This chain's CDR3 is CASSYRGPITYNEQFF. DNA for the CDR3: TGTGCCAGCAGTTACAGGGGGCCGATCACCTACAATGAGCAGTTCTTC.

The gene calls are TRBV5-1 and TRBJ1-6, with TRBD1 matching 9 bases. The J segment lost 7 bases and the V segment lost 4 bases, leaving 3 bases of the junction unmatched. Germline loops: CDR1 SGHRS, CDR2 YFSETQ. The CDR3 consists of 14 residues. CDR3 DNA: TGCGCCAGCAGCACCGGGACAGGGAATTCACCCCTCCACTTT. Its translation: CASSTGTGNSPLHF.

The genes are TRBV2 and TRBJ2-2; a possible D gene is TRBD2 (7 bases). With 11 bases removed from V and 6 bases from J, the gap between germline ends came to 19 bases. CDR3 length: 14 amino acids. The germline CDR1 and CDR2 sequences are SNHLY and FYNNEI. The CDR3 protein is CAASGTRTPGELFF. In DNA, the CDR3 is TGTGCCGCCAGCGGGACACGTACCCCCGGGGAGCTGTTTTTT. Together with reference TRBV2 and TRBJ2-2, the CDR3 gives the full variable domain: EPEVTQTPSHQVTQMGQEVILRCVPISNHLYFYWYRQILGQKVEFLVSFYNNEISEKSEIFDDQFSVERPDGSNFTLKIRSTKLEDSAMYFCAASGTRTPGELFFGEGSRLTVL.

This clone was detected a few times. This chain uses TRBV5-8 with TRBJ1-6; D is unclear. This CDR3 has 15 residues. Trimming pared 3 bases from V and 0 bases from J, leaving 7 bases between. The germline V gene encodes CDR1 SGHTS and CDR2 YDEGEE. CDR3 sequence (DNA): TGTGCCAGCAGCTCGCCGAGCTCCTATAATTCACCCCTCCACTTT. Protein: CASSSPSSYNSPLHF.

The chain combines TRBV19 with TRBJ1-5; 8 bases fit TRBD1. Germline trimming cut 11 bases from V and 7 bases from J; bases unmatched to any gene: 19. Looked up from germline, CDR1 is LNHDA and CDR2 is SQIVND (reference sequence). The CDR3 totals 16 residues. CDR3 sequence reads: CASSMGTGSPKQPQHF. The CDR3 coding sequence is TGTGCCTCAAGCATGGGGACAGGTTCCCCCAAACAGCCCCAGCATTTT.

The chain is built from TRBV3-1 (or the pseudogene TRBV3-2) and TRBJ1-1, with 10 nucleotides matching TRBD1. Germline CDR1 reads LGHDT; CDR2 reads YNNKEL (reference sequence). V shed 4 bases, J shed 4 bases, and the junction held 18 bases outside the gene matches. There are 19 residues in the CDR3. The CDR3 loop reads CASSPKALGQGTWGTEAFF. CDR3 bases: TGTGCCAGCAGCCCAAAAGCATTGGGACAGGGGACGTGGGGCACTGAAGCTTTCTTT.

This clone was recorded only once. V gene TRBV7-9 combines with J gene TRBJ2-7, with 14 positions matching TRBD2. J lost 6 bases, V lost 4 bases, and 2 bases had no gene match. From germline, CDR1 is SEHNR and CDR2 FQNEAQ (reference sequence). The CDR3 sequence is 14 residues long. CDR3 amino acids: CASSYGTSGGEQYV. DNA for the CDR3: TGTGCCAGCAGCTATGGGACTAGCGGGGGCGAGCAGTACGTC.

This clone was picked up a small number of times. The rearrangement links TRBV7-9 to TRBJ2-1; maybe TRBD2 (6 bases). The V end was cut by 9 bases, the J end by 3 bases, with 15 bases between. The germline V gene encodes CDR1 SEHNR and CDR2 FQNEAQ (reference sequence). The CDR3 contains 14 residues. CDR3 coding DNA: TGTGCCAGTCATTCTGGCGGGGACTACAATGAGCAGTTCTTC. Translating it yields CASHSGGDYNEQFF.

This clone was seen only a few times. The rearrangement links TRBV7-2 to TRBJ1-6, with 10 positions matching TRBD1. V lost 5 bases to trimming and J lost 11 bases; unmatched junction nucleotides: 15. The CDR3 is 17 amino acids. Germline V gives CDR1 SGHTA, CDR2 FQGNSA. CDR3 region: CASSLYATGTGVAPLHF. DNA of the CDR3: TGTGCCAGCAGCCTATATGCGACCGGGACAGGGGTTGCACCCCTCCACTTT. The full variable domain, with the rest looked up from reference TRBV7-2 and TRBJ1-6, is GAGVSQSPSNKVTEKGKDVELRCDPISGHTALYWYRQSLGQGLEFLIYFQGNSAPDKSGLPSDRFSAERTGGSVSTLTIQRTQQEDSAVYLCASSLYATGTGVAPLHFGNGTRLTVT.

V usage is TRBV4-2 and J usage is TRBJ2-7, with 8 positions matching TRBD1. Germline assignment: CDR1 LGHNA and CDR2 YNFKEQ. V was clipped by 0 bases and J by 5 bases; unmatched bases: 6. CDR3 size: 15 residues. CDR3 DNA sequence: TGTGCCAGCAGCCAAGAAACAGGGGGAGACCACGAGCAGTACGTC. As protein: CASSQETGGDHEQYV.

V gene TRBV29-1 combines with J gene TRBJ2-1, with 10 bases matching TRBD1. The CDR3 has 14 amino acids. V trimming: 4 bases; J trimming: 0 bases; junction bases outside the gene matches: 0. Germline assignment: CDR1 SQVTM and CDR2 ANQGSEA. The CDR3 region is CSVGTGGSYNEQFF. The CDR3 nucleotides are TGCAGCGTTGGGACAGGGGGCTCCTACAATGAGCAGTTCTTC.

The V call is TRBV6-5, the J call TRBJ1-1; 8 bases are a match to TRBD1. Germline V lookup: CDR1 MNHEY, CDR2 SVGAGI. The CDR3 loop spans 13 amino acids. The V and J ends lost 8 bases and 0 bases, in that order; junction bases with no gene match: 2. The CDR3 here is CASGTGLNTEAFF. CDR3 coding DNA: TGTGCCAGCGGGACAGGCTTGAACACTGAAGCTTTCTTT.

The chain employs TRBV24-1 and TRBJ1-5; the D gene is possibly TRBD1 (5 bases). The CDR3 is 14 residues long. Germline V gene lookup returns CDR1 KGHDR and CDR2 SFDVKD. V lost 7 bases to trimming and J lost 4 bases, with 13 bases between them. CDR3: CATRGRGENQPQHF. In DNA, the CDR3 is TGTGCCACCAGGGGCCGGGGGGAGAATCAGCCCCAGCATTTT.

The V and J genes are TRBV11-2 and TRBJ2-5; D may be TRBD1 (6 bases). V was shortened by 4 bases and J by 5 bases, with 14 bases between the two germline ends. Germline values: CDR1 SGHAT, CDR2 FQNNGV. The CDR3 totals 14 residues. The CDR3 protein is CASSSNRVEETQYF. The CDR3 bases are TGTGCCAGCAGCTCTAACAGGGTCGAGGAGACCCAGTACTTC.

In its sample, this clone was seen once. This sequence joins TRBV6-5 and TRBJ1-5; D may be TRBD1 (6 bases). V was clipped by 10 bases and J by 10 bases, with 20 bases between them. This CDR3 has 13 amino acids. The germline V gene has CDR1 MNHEY and CDR2 SVGAGI. Here the CDR3 DNA reads TGTGCCACCGGCTGGACAGTGGGTAACCCCCAGCATTTT. Its translation: CATGWTVGNPQHF.